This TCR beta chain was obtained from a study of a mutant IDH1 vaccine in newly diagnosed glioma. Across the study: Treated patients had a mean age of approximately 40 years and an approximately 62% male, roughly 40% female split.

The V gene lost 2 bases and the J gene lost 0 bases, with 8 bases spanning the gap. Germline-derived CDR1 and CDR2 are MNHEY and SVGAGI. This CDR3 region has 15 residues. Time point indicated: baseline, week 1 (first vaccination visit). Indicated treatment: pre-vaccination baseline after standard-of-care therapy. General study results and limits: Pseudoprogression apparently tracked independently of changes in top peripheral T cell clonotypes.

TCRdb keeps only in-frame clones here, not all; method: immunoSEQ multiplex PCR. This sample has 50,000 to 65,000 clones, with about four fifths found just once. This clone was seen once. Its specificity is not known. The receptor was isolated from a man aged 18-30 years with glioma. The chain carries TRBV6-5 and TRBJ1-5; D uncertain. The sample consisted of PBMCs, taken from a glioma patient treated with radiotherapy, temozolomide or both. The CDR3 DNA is TGTGCCAGCAGTTACAGACGGAGTAGCAATCAGCCCCAGCATTTT. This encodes CASSYRRSSNQPQHF.